The T cell receptor beta chain under discussion was sequenced for a study of graft-versus-host responses after intestinal transplantation. The wider study: Every one of the recipients received anti-thymocyte globulin induction and afterwards took tacrolimus and steroids for around 3 years.

The CDR3 covers 12 residues. Trimming removed 7 bases from V and 2 bases from J, with 11 bases in between. The germline V gene encodes CDR1 SQVTM and CDR2 ANQGSEA. The assay was immunoSEQ multiplex PCR, and TCRdb's table has in-frame clones only and misses some. Of 78,000 or so clones listed, around 87% are singletons. On this clone itself: Its antigen is not known.

The gene calls are TRBV29-1 and TRBJ1-2; D might be TRBD1 (5 bases). The sequenced sample was unstimulated CD8+ T cells sorted from spleen or lymph node cells, obtained before transplant. The clonotype was recovered from a human donor who was the organ donor for an intestinal transplant. CDR3 nucleotide sequence: TGCAGCGCCCGTGAGGGGAACTATGGCTACACCTTC. Amino acids: CSAREGNYGYTF.